Presented here are 30 T cell receptor beta chains from one specimen sequenced in a study of CD8+ T cells in alopecia areata. As the sequencing template, cDNA was produced by extracting RNA and reverse transcribing it. Assay used: immunoSEQ multiplex PCR; TCRdb lists only in-frame clones, some missing. Seen here are around 140,000 clones, 40% to 65% observed once, and the top ten hold approximately 0.99%. This specimen was CD4+ T cells sorted from blood, taken at week 0. These receptors were taken from a human donor with alopecia areata.

In this sample, this clone turned up a few times. The rearrangement uses TRBV29-1 and TRBJ2-7; D ambiguous. CDR3 size: 14 residues. CDR1 is SQVTM and CDR2 is ANQGSEA in the germline V gene. V was clipped by 5 bases and J by 2 bases, with 16 bases between them. DNA for the CDR3: TGCAGCGTTTGGTCAAGCTCGGTCACCTACGAGCAGTACTTC. Encoded protein: CSVWSSSVTYEQYF.

V usage is TRBV20-1 and J usage is TRBJ2-3; D is undetermined. This CDR3 spans 11 amino acids. V was pared by 4 bases and J by 4 bases, with 6 bases between. Germline CDR1 reads DFQATT; CDR2 reads SNEGSKA (reference sequence). CDR3 residues: CSAMLSDTQYF. CDR3 coding DNA: TGCAGTGCTATGCTATCAGATACGCAGTATTTT.

DNA of the CDR3: TGTGCCAGCAGCCCCGAGGGTAGCGTTCAGTTCTTC. Translated: CASSPEGSVQFF. The chain employs TRBV11-2 and TRBJ2-1, with a weak D call TRBD2 (5 bases). The germline V and J ends were trimmed by 5 bases and 13 bases, with 15 bases remaining between them. The length of the CDR3 is 12 residues. CDR1 and CDR2 from the germline V gene are SGHAT and FQNNGV.

This chain links TRBV7-2 with TRBJ2-3; D may be TRBD1 (7 bases). Germline V gene sequence: CDR1 SGHTA, CDR2 FQGNSA. The CDR3 spans 16 residues. V lost 5 bases and J 1 base, leaving 16 bases between the germline ends. The CDR3 DNA is TGTGCCAGCAGCACCGGAGGGGGCACTCGCACAGATACGCAGTATTTT. It specifies CASSTGGGTRTDTQYF.

V and J are TRBV18 and TRBJ2-2, with 11 positions matching TRBD2. The CDR3 is made up of 16 amino acids. V shed 4 bases, J shed 5 bases, and the junction held 6 bases outside the gene matches. The germline V gene encodes CDR1 KGHSH and CDR2 LQKENI. Written as DNA, the CDR3 is TGTGCCAGCTCACAGATACTAGCGGGAGATACCGGGGAGCTGTTTTTT. Protein product: CASSQILAGDTGELFF.

This clone has just one count. This chain connects TRBV28 to TRBJ1-1; possible D gene TRBD1, 5 bases. This CDR3 comprises 13 residues. Germline values: CDR1 MDHEN, CDR2 SYDVKM. V was cut by 6 bases and J by 4 bases, with 12 bases left in between. The CDR3 DNA reads TGTGCCAGCAGGGCGGGGGGTAGCACTGAAGCTTTCTTT. Residues: CASRAGGSTEAFF. Drawing the rest from reference TRBV28 and TRBJ1-1, the complete variable domain is DVKVTQSSRYLVKRTGEKVFLECVQDMDHENMFWYRQDPGLGLRLIYFSYDVKMKEKGDIPEGYSVSREKKERFSLILESASTNQTSMYLCASRAGGSTEAFFGQGTRLTVV.

This clone appeared a few times. The chain carries TRBV29-1 and TRBJ2-3; D is unresolved. The CDR3 totals 13 residues. V shed 4 bases and J shed 0 bases, with 8 bases lying between them. Germline-derived CDR1 and CDR2 are SQVTM and ANQGSEA. This CDR3 reads CSVGNASTDTQYF. In DNA, the CDR3 is TGCAGCGTTGGCAACGCTAGCACAGATACGCAGTATTTT.

The chain has TRBV29-1 and TRBJ1-1, with 7 bases lining up with TRBD1. CDR1 and CDR2 (germline): SQVTM, ANQGSEA. V shed 7 bases, J shed 0 bases, and the junction held 8 bases outside the gene matches. The CDR3 sequence is 14 residues long. This CDR3 reads CSARQGSMNTEAFF. The DNA of the CDR3 is TGCAGCGCTCGACAGGGATCCATGAACACTGAAGCTTTCTTT.

The CDR3 nucleotides read TGTGCCACCAGCAGAGCGGGGACAGAACAAGAGACCCAGTACTTC. Translated: CATSRAGTEQETQYF. The rearrangement joins TRBV15 to TRBJ2-5; TRBD1 matches 7 bases. The ends lost 1 base at V and 2 bases at J; junction bases unmatched: 4. The CDR3 extends over 15 amino acids. Germline lookup yields CDR1 LNHNV and CDR2 YYDKDF (reference sequence). The entire variable domain, with the rest obtained from reference TRBV15 and TRBJ2-5, is as follows: DAMVIQNPRYQVTQFGKPVTLSCSQTLNHNVMYWYQQKSSQAPKLLFHYYDKDFNNEADTPDNFQSRRPNTSFCFLDIRSPGLGDTAMYLCATSRAGTEQETQYFGPGTRLLVL.

In DNA form, the CDR3 reads TGCGCCAGCAGCTTGGTTGGACAGTTTACCGGGGAGCTGTTTTTT. Translating gives CASSLVGQFTGELFF. The V and J genes are TRBV5-1 and TRBJ2-2; D possibly corresponds to TRBD1 (6 bases). V was pared by 0 bases and J by 5 bases, with 11 bases between. Germline assignment: CDR1 SGHRS and CDR2 YFSETQ. The CDR3 spans 15 residues.

This chain uses TRBV20-1 with TRBJ2-3, with unresolved D. Germline CDR1 is DFQATT and CDR2 is SNEGSKA (reference sequence). This CDR3 is built from 9 residues. V gave up 8 bases and J gave up 4 bases, with 4 bases separating them. DNA for the CDR3: TGCAGTCCCCCAGATACGCAGTATTTT. Protein sequence: CSPPDTQYF.

This clone was recorded a few times. The V and J genes are TRBV5-1 and TRBJ2-1; a possible D gene is TRBD1 (6 bases). This CDR3 spans 16 amino acids. Trimming took off 1 base at V and 5 bases at J, with 16 bases between the two ends. CDR1 is SGHRS, CDR2 YFSETQ, per germline. The CDR3: CASSLKPGQVNNEQFF. DNA of the CDR3: TGCGCCAGCAGCTTGAAGCCGGGACAAGTAAACAATGAGCAGTTCTTC. The variable domain in full, completed from reference TRBV5-1 and TRBJ2-1, reads KAGVTQTPRYLIKTRGQQVTLSCSPISGHRSVSWYQQTPGQGLQFLFEYFSETQRNKGNFPGRFSGRQFSNSRSEMNVSTLELGDSALYLCASSLKPGQVNNEQFFGPGTRLTVL.

This clone was picked up one time. The rearrangement links TRBV30 to TRBJ1-2, with 8 bases fitting TRBD1. CDR1 and CDR2 from the germline V gene are GTSNPN and SVGIG (reference sequence). The CDR3 sequence is 13 residues long. The CDR3 DNA reads TGTGCTAGACAGGGGAAAGGGGGCAATGGCTACACCTTC. This translates into CARQGKGGNGYTF.

J is TRBJ1-1 and V is TRBV6-6; no definite D call. Per the germline V gene, CDR1 is MNHNY and CDR2 is SVGAGI (reference sequence). Trimming took off 8 bases at V and 8 bases at J, with 12 bases between the two ends. There are 11 residues in the CDR3. CDR3 nucleotide sequence: TGTGCCAGCTGGAGAAGTTCCGAAGCTTTCTTT. It yields the protein CASWRSSEAFF.

Concerning this clone: This sample includes further DNA sequences coding for the same CDR3. This chain connects TRBV18 to TRBJ2-5; D remains unclear. Germline V gene lookup returns CDR1 KGHSH and CDR2 LQKENI. The V gene lost 1 base and the J gene lost 4 bases, with 4 bases spanning the gap. This CDR3 contains 12 residues. In DNA, the CDR3 is TGTGCCAGCTCACCACTACGAGAGACCCAGTACTTC. This sequence encodes CASSPLRETQYF.

To note about this clone: At one end, the junction sequence differs from germline, possibly due to a read error. The chain is built from TRBV7-2 and TRBJ2-2; possibly TRBD2 for D (6 bases). The CDR3 loop spans 15 amino acids. Germline V gene lookup returns CDR1 SGHTA and CDR2 FQGNSA. CDR3 sequence reads: CASSVAVTNTGELFF. The CDR3 nucleotides are TGTGCCAGCAGCGTAGCGGTGACGAACACCGGGGAGCTGTTTTTT.

The V and J genes are TRBV15 and TRBJ1-5; no clear D. V gave up 6 bases and J gave up 0 bases, with 3 bases separating them. Germline CDR1 and CDR2: LNHNV and YYDKDF (reference sequence). The CDR3 covers 12 residues. CDR3 nucleotides: TGTGCCACCAGTGTTAGCAATCAGCCCCAGCATTTT. This encodes CATSVSNQPQHF.

Comments on this clone: At one end the junction does not follow the germline gene, possibly because of a read error. This chain links TRBV7-7 with TRBJ2-3, with D uncertain. The CDR3 is made up of 15 amino acids. The germline V gene has CDR1 SSHAT and CDR2 FNYEAQ (reference sequence). The CDR3 region is CASSLAGAGTDTQYF. In DNA form, the CDR3 reads TGTGCTAGCAGCTTAGCCGGAGCCGGCACAGATACGCAGTATTTT.

This clone was recorded a few times. This rearrangement joins TRBV6-5 to TRBJ2-7, with 8 bases identical to TRBD1. Trimming removed 4 bases from V and 5 bases from J; junction bases left unmatched: 7. This CDR3 contains 14 residues. The germline CDR1 and CDR2 sequences are MNHEY and SVGAGI. The CDR3 region is CASSFRQGIHEQYF. The CDR3 DNA follows: TGTGCCAGCAGTTTCCGACAGGGGATCCACGAGCAGTACTTC.

The rearrangement uses TRBV5-1 and TRBJ2-7; no firm D call. Deletions cut 1 base from V and 0 bases from J, with 2 bases between. CDR1 and CDR2 (germline): SGHRS, YFSETQ. The CDR3 is 12 residues long. The CDR3 spells CASSLPSYEQYF. In DNA form, the CDR3 reads TGCGCCAGCAGCTTGCCCTCCTACGAGCAGTACTTC.

The rearrangement joins TRBV23-1 to TRBJ2-5; 7 bases match TRBD1. TRBV23-1 is an ORF, and what it does is uncertain. CDR3 size: 15 residues. Trimming took 0 bases from V and 4 from J; bases not matched to a gene: 5. The CDR3 DNA is TGCGCCAGCAGTCAATCAGGGGACAGCAGAGAGACCCAGTACTTC. Residues: CASSQSGDSRETQYF.

The gene calls are TRBV27 and TRBJ2-1; 11 bases map to TRBD2. Losses at the gene ends were 3 bases for V and 3 bases for J; bases not matched to a gene: 10. The length of the CDR3 is 18 residues. Looked up from germline, CDR1 is MNHEY and CDR2 is SMNVEV (reference sequence). CDR3 DNA: TGTGCCAGCAGTTTTGGTGTAGCGGGAGGGAGGATCTACAATGAGCAGTTCTTC. This codes for CASSFGVAGGRIYNEQFF.

The chain recombines TRBV10-3 with TRBJ2-7, with D perhaps being TRBD1 or TRBD2 (5 bases each). The CDR3 totals 13 residues. The germline V gene encodes CDR1 ENHRY and CDR2 SYGVKD. Between the trimmed V and J ends, which lost 8 bases and 5 bases, there was a span of 16 bases. CDR3 loop: CAIRRDPRDEQYF. CDR3 in DNA: TGTGCCATCCGCCGGGACCCACGGGACGAGCAGTACTTC.

The J gene is TRBJ2-1, the V gene TRBV29-1; D tentatively fits TRBD1 or TRBD2 (5 bases each). The germline V gene encodes CDR1 SQVTM and CDR2 ANQGSEA. Trimming pared 3 bases from V and 15 bases from J, leaving 21 bases between. The CDR3 is 13 amino acids. The CDR3 nucleotides read TGCAGCGTTGATCTGGCAGGGTATGGACTGGGGTTCTTC. As protein: CSVDLAGYGLGFF.

The rearrangement joins TRBV30 to TRBJ2-1; 7 nucleotides match TRBD2. Germline V CDR1 and CDR2: GTSNPN, SVGIG (reference sequence). The trim removed 5 bases at V and 3 bases at J, leaving 7 bases unmatched. CDR3 length: 14 residues. The CDR3 DNA reads TGTGCCTGGTCTTTCCGGGACTACTACAATGAGCAGTTCTTC. Encoded protein: CAWSFRDYYNEQFF.

J is TRBJ2-1 and V is TRBV6-5; D is unresolved. There are 14 residues in the CDR3. From germline, CDR1 is MNHEY and CDR2 SVGAGI. The ends were cut back, 11 bases at V and 1 base at J, with 15 bases in the middle. The CDR3 sequence: CASGRVGSYNEQFF. CDR3 bases: TGTGCCTCTGGTCGAGTTGGGTCCTACAATGAGCAGTTCTTC.

J is TRBJ2-1 and V is TRBV30; D is unclear. Germline loops: CDR1 GTSNPN, CDR2 SVGIG (reference sequence). CDR3 length: 11 residues. V was pared by 2 bases and J by 7 bases, with 6 bases between. The chain's CDR3 is CAWSYGNEQFF. In nucleotides, the CDR3 is TGTGCCTGGAGTTATGGGAATGAGCAGTTCTTC.

J is TRBJ2-7 and V is TRBV1. TRBV1 is marked as a pseudogene. CDR3 length equals 13 residues. CDR3 sequence (DNA): TGCACCAGCTGCGCAGTCCCCTCCTACGAGCAGTACTTC. Its translation is CTSCAVPSYEQYF.

This clone showed up just a few times. This chain links TRBV7-3 with TRBJ2-3; D unclear. The CDR3 length is 15 residues. V was shortened by 2 bases and J by 1 base, with 10 bases between the two germline ends. The germline CDR1 and CDR2 sequences are SGHTA and FQGTGA. The CDR3 DNA is TGTGCCAGCAGCTTAGGGAATGTGGGCACAGATACGCAGTATTTT. Its protein is CASSLGNVGTDTQYF.

The chain recombines TRBV30 with TRBJ2-3; D is ambiguous. The CDR3 covers 14 residues. Germline V gene lookup returns CDR1 GTSNPN and CDR2 SVGIG (reference sequence). The germline V and J ends were trimmed by 0 bases and 2 bases, with 9 bases remaining between them. CDR3 sequence: CAWSVRRATDTQYF. Here the CDR3 DNA reads TGTGCCTGGAGTGTACGTCGAGCCACAGATACGCAGTATTTT.